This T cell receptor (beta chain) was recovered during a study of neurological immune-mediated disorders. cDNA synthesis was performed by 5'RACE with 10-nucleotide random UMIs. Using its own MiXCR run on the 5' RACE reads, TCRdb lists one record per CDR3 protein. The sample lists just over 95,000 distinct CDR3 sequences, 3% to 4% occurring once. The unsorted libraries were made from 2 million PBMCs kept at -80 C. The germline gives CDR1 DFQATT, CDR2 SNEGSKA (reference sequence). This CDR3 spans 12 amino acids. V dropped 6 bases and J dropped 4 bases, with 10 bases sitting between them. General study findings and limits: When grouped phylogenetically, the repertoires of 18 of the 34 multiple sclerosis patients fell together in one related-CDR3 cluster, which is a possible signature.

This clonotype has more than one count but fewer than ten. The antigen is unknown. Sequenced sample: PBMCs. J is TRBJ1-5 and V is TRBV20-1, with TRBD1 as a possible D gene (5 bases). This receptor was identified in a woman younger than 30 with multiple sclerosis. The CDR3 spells CSAGGFNQPQHF. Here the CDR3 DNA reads TGCAGTGCCGGGGGGTTTAATCAGCCCCAGCATTTT.